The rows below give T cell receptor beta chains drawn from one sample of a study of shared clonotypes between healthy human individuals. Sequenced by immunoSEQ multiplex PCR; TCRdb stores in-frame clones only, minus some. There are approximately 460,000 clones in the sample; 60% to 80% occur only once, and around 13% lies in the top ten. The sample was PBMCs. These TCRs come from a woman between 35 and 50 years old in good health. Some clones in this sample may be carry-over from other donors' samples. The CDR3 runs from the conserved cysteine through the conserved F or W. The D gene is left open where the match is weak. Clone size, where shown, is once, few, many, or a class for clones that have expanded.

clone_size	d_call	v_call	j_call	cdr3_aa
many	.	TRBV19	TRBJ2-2	CASSVGGTTGELFF
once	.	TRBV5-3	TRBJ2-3	CARSLAKVAPEAPSTDTQYF
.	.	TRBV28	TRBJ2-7	CASSLKGQGLLYEQYF
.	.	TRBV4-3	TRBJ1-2	CASSLKWGDYGYTF
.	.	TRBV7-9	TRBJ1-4	CASSHTVPKTSDF
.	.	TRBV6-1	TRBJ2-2	CASSETTDTGELFF
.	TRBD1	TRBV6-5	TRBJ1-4	CASSLMTGVTNEKLFF
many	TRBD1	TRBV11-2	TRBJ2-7	CASSLRQGATGEQYF
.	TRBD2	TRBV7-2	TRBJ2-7	CASSFGLAGDHEQYF
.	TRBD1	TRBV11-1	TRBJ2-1	CASSSRDRGRWEQFF
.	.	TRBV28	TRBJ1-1	CASSPRGGRNTEAFF
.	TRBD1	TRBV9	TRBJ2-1	CASSVAGNDRVGQFF
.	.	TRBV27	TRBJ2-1	CASSSTDWVQFF
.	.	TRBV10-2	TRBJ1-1	CASSDWGRGTEAFF
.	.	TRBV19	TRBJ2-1	CASSIIQDNEQFF
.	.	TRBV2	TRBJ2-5	CASSFANLRTQYF
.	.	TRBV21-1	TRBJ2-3	CASSKFQNSAQSTQYF
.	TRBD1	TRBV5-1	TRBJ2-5	CASSFQGVQETQYF
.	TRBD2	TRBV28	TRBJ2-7	CASSFPTKRGFSYEQYF
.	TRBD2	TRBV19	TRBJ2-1	CASNSRGGTYNEQFF
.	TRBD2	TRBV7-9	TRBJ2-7	CASSSEGEGLAVSYEQYF
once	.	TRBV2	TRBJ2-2	CASSIEGFGTGELFF
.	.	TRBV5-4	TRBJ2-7	CASSSRDGNYEQYF
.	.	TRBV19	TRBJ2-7	CASSPMGESYEQYF
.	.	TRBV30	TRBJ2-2	CAWGLDPRNTGELFF
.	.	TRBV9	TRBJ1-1	CASSSHGAANTEAFF
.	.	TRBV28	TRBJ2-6	CASSLSGANVLTF
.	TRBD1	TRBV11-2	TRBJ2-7	CASSLGQGRSYEQYF
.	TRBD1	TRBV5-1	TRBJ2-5	CASSLGQELYQETQYF
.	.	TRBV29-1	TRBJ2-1	CSVERNPASEQFF
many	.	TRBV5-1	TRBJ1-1	CASSLAGVAKAFF
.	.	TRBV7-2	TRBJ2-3	CASSLGLHTDTQYF
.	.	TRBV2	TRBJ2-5	CASTRISQETQYF
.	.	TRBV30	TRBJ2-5	CAWSVRRHQETQYF
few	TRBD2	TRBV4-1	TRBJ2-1	CASGARTSGNNEQFF
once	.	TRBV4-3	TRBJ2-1	CASSPQAGVHEQFF
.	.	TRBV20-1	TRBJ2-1	CSAAEVEQFF
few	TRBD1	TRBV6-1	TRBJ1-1	CASSGGQGNTEAFF
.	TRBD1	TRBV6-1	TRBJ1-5	CASSEARGGQPQHF
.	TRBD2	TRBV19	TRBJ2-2	CASSIRTGSGRGATGELFF
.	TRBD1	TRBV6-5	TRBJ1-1	CASTGDSEAFF
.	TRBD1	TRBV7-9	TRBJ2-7	CASSLVGTGGLLVYEQYF
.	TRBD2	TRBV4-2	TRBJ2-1	CASSQDYTSVAGNEQFF
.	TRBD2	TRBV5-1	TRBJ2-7	CASSTTSGTGGDYEQYF
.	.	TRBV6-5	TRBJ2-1	CASSYRGTYNEQFF
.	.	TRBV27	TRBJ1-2	CASRDQNYGYTF
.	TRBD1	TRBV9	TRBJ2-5	CASSVGDRGVGETQYF
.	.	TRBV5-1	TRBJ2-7	CASSGGYEQYF
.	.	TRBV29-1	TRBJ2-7	CSVRPLTGSEQYF
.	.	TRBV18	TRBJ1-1	CASSQGTPSGMNTEAFF
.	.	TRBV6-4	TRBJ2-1	CASSESEVDEQFF
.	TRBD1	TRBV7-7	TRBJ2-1	CASSSGQGNEQFF
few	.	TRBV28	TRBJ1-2	CASRTGGVDYGYTF
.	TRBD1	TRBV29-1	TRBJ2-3	CSADEGATDTQYF
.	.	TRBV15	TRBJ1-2	CATSRADSGYGYTF
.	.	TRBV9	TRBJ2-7	CASGQAESYEQYF